This section outlines one T cell receptor (beta chain) sequence together with its context. It has no known antigen specificity. No base qualities exist here, and no much larger clone lies one base off it. The sample belongs to a study of patients and donors after allogeneic stem cell transplantation (dated by TCRdb to about 2020). The germline V gene gives CDR1 as KGHDR and CDR2 as SFDVKD. Between the V and J ends, shortened by 0 bases and 0 bases respectively, the junction contains 17 bases. The CDR3 has 19 amino acids, counting the end cysteine and phenylalanine. Here the CDR3 DNA is all that survives: 57 bases in frame from base 1. The method was RT-PCR. Instrument used: NextSeq 550. The public reads were reanalyzed by TCRdb: fastp trimming at Q25, MiXCR alignment, in-frame beta chains only. A single entry per CDR3 protein holds the most common genes and DNA from its merged rows. A total of roughly 880,000 distinct CDR3 sequences appear in this sample, about a sixth of them only once. The leading ten clones occupy approximately 5.9% of the sample.

The rearrangement joined TRBV24-1 to TRBJ2-1; matching of 5 bases hints at TRBD2 as the D gene. Sequencing used blood, either unsorted or a sorted T cell fraction (not recorded which). This receptor was obtained from a human donor who was either an allogeneic HSCT recipient or a stem cell or donor lymphocyte infusion donor (not recorded which). It is not recorded whose cells these are; they may come from a transplant donor. CDR3 reads: CATSDLVRNKRRSYNEQFF. The DNA sequence is TGTGCCACCAGTGATTTGGTACGGAATAAGCGGCGCTCCTACAATGAGCAGTTCTTC.